The rows below give T cell receptor beta chains drawn from one sample of a study of shared clonotypes between healthy human individuals. The data were produced by immunoSEQ multiplex PCR, yet TCRdb's version contains in-frame clones alone and is incomplete. The sample contains approximately 1.5 million clones, approximately 98% of which appear only once. Sequencing input: naive CD4+ T cells sorted from blood. The origin of the receptors is a man aged 30 to 39 in good health. Each CDR3 is given with its conserved first and last residue. A D gene is named only where the DNA matches it firmly. Not every row has a clone size; where given, it reads once, few, many or a size class.

J gene	V gene	D gene	clone size	CDR3 protein	CDR3 DNA
TRBJ1-5	TRBV19	NA	NA	CASIAQGWSNQPQHF	TGTGCCAGTATAGCTCAGGGTTGGAGCAATCAGCCCCAGCATTTT
TRBJ2-7	TRBV21-1	NA	NA	CASSKEAGLVGIARSYEQYF	TGTGCCAGCAGCAAAGAAGCAGGACTCGTCGGGATAGCGCGTTCCTACGAGCAGTACTTC
TRBJ2-7	TRBV6-4	TRBD2	NA	CASSDSLAGVHYEQYF	TGTGCCAGCAGTGACTCATTAGCGGGAGTTCACTACGAGCAGTACTTC
TRBJ2-1	TRBV27	TRBD2	NA	CASSYLAGGNYNEQFF	TGTGCCAGCAGTTACTTAGCGGGAGGGAATTACAATGAGCAGTTCTTC
TRBJ2-1	TRBV18	TRBD2	NA	CASSPQREANNEQFF	TGTGCCAGCTCACCACAGCGGGAGGCCAACAATGAGCAGTTCTTC
TRBJ2-7	TRBV5-1	TRBD2	NA	CASSRGDQPYEQYF	TGCGCCAGCAGCCGGGGGGACCAGCCGTACGAGCAGTACTTC
TRBJ2-7	TRBV2	NA	NA	CASTRQELYEQYF	TGTGCCAGCACCCGACAGGAACTCTACGAGCAGTACTTC
TRBJ2-1	TRBV2	NA	NA	CASSVSSNEQFF	TGTGCCAGCAGTGTAAGCAGCAATGAGCAGTTCTTC
TRBJ2-3	TRBV6-1	TRBD1	NA	CASSGTGGFTDTQYF	TGTGCCAGCAGTGGGACAGGGGGTTTCACAGATACGCAGTATTTT
TRBJ1-5	TRBV2	NA	NA	CASMDRTNNQPQHF	TGTGCCAGCATGGATAGGACCAACAATCAGCCCCAGCATTTT
TRBJ1-5	TRBV19	NA	NA	CASSPRDGNQPQHF	TGTGCCAGTAGTCCCCGGGACGGCAATCAGCCCCAGCATTTT
TRBJ2-3	TRBV10-3	NA	NA	CAVRYREITDTQYF	TGTGCCGTCCGATATAGGGAAATTACAGATACGCAGTATTTT
TRBJ1-2	TRBV1	NA	once	CTSSPDRAGGYTF	TGCACCAGCAGCCCGGACAGGGCCGGTGGCTACACCTTC
TRBJ1-1	TRBV29-1	NA	NA	CSVEVVREKEAFF	TGCAGCGTTGAAGTGGTGAGGGAGAAGGAAGCTTTCTTT
TRBJ2-3	TRBV10-3	NA	NA	CAIRQQGTTDTQYF	TGTGCCATCAGACAACAGGGTACCACAGATACGCAGTATTTT
TRBJ2-6	TRBV7-9	TRBD2	NA	CASSLYAGVGRTGANVLTF	TGTGCCAGCAGCTTATACGCGGGAGTGGGTCGTACTGGGGCCAACGTCCTGACTTTC
TRBJ1-2	TRBV5-6	NA	NA	CASSSPTSGGVSYTF	TGTGCCAGCAGCTCCCCGACCTCGGGGGGAGTAAGCTACACCTTC
TRBJ1-2	TRBV5-8	TRBD1	NA	CASSLQGKWDYGYTF	TGTGCCAGCAGCTTACAGGGGAAGTGGGACTATGGCTACACCTTC